The present T cell receptor (beta chain) was sequenced within a study of blood T cell repertoires in COVID-19. Recovered Cohort 3 donors showed two negative PCRs, clearance, or symptom resolution. Deletions cut 2 bases from V and 10 bases from J, with 15 bases between. CDR1 is KGHSH, CDR2 LQKENI, per germline. CDR3 size: 14 residues. Methods used by the authors: Counts of nucleated cells, estimated from reference gene primer amplification, were obtained. Profiling relied on immunoSEQ multiplex PCR, and the TCRdb table lists in-frame clones only, not all of them. V and J calls and clone size come straight from that table; D and trimming were deduced from the DNA. The table lists over 250,000 clones, roughly nine tenths of them singletons.

The sequenced sample consisted of PBMCs or T cells enriched from blood (not recorded which). This chain joins TRBV18 and TRBJ1-5; possible D gene TRBD1, 6 bases. The sequence came from a man aged 60 to 69 who had recovered from COVID-19. For the CDR3, the DNA is TGTGCCAGCTCACCAACCAGGGGCGTTCGACCCCAGCATTTT. As protein: CASSPTRGVRPQHF.